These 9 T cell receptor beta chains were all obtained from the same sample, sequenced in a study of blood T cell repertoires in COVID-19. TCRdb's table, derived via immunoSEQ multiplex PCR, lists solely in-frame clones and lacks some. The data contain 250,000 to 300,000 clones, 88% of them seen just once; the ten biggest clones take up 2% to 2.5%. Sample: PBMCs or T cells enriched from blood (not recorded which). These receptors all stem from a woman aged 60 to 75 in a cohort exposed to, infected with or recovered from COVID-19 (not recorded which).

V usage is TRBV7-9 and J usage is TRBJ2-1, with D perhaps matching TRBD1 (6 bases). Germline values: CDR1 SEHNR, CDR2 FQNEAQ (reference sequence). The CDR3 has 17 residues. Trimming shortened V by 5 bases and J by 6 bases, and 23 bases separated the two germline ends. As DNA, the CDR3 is TGTGCCAGCAGCCCATGGCATGGGCAGGGGCAACTCAATGAGCAGTTCTTC. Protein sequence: CASSPWHGQGQLNEQFF.

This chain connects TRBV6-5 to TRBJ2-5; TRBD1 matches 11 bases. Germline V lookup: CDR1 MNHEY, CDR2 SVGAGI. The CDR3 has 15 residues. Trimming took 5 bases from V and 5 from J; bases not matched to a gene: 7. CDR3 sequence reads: CASSPGQGALETQYF. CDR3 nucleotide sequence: TGTGCCAGCAGTCCTGGACAGGGGGCGCTTGAGACCCAGTACTTC.

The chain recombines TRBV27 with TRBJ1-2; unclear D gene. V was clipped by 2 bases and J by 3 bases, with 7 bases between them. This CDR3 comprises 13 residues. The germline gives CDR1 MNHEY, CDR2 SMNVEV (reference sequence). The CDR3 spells CASSLRQDYGYTF. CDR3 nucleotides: TGTGCCAGCAGTTTAAGGCAGGACTATGGCTACACCTTC.

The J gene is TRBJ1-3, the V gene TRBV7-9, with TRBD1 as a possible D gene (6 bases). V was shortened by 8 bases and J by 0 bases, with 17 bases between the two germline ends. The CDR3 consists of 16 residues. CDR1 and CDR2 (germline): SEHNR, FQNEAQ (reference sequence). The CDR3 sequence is CASRIQGLDSGNTIYF. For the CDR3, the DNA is TGTGCCAGCCGGATTCAGGGGCTGGACTCTGGAAACACCATATATTTT. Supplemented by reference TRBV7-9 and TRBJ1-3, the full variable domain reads DTGVSQNPRHKITKRGQNVTFRCDPISEHNRLYWYRQTLGQGPEFLTYFQNEAQLEKSRLLSDRFSAERPKGSFSTLEIQRTEQGDSAMYLCASRIQGLDSGNTIYFGEGSWLTVV.

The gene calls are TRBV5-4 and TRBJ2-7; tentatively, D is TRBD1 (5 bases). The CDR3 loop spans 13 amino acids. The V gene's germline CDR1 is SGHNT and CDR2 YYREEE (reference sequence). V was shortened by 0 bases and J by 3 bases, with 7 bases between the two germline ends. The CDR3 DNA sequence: TGTGCCAGCAGCTTGGGGACAAACTACGAGCAGTACTTC. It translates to CASSLGTNYEQYF.

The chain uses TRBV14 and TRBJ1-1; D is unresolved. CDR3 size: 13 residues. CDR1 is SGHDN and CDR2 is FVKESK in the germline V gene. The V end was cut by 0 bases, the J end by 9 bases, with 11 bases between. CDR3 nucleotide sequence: TGTGCCAGCAGCCAAGACCCACAATCGAAAGCTTTCTTT. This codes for CASSQDPQSKAFF.

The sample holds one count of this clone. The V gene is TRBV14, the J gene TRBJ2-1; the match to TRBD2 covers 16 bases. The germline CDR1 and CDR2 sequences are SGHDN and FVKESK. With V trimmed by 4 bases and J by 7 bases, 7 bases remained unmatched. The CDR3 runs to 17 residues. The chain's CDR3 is CASSLRGTSGRENEQFF. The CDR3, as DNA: TGTGCCAGCAGCCTCAGGGGGACTAGCGGGAGGGAGAATGAGCAGTTCTTC.

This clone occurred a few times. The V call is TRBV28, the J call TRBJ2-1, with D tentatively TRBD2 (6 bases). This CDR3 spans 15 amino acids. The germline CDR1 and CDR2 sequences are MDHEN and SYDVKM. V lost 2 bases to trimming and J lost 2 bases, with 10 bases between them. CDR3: CASSLGGNPYNEQFF. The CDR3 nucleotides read TGTGCCAGCAGTTTAGGCGGGAACCCCTACAATGAGCAGTTCTTC.

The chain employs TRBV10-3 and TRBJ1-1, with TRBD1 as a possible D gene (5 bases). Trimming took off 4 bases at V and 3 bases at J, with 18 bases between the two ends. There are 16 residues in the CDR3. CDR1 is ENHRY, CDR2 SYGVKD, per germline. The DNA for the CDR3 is TGTGCCATCAGTGCGCGGGGAGGGGAGGTGGACACTGAAGCTTTCTTT. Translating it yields CAISARGGEVDTEAFF.